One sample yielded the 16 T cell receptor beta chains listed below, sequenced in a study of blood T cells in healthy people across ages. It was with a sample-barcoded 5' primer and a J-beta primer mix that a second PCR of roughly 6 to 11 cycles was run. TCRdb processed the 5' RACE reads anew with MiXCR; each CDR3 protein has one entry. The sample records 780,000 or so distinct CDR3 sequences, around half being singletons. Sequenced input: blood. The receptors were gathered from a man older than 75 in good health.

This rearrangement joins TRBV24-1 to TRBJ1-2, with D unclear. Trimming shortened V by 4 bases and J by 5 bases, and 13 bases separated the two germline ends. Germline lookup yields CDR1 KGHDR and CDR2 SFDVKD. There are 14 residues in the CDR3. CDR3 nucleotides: TGTGCCACCAGTGAGGCGGGCGACCTTTATGGCTACACCTTC. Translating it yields CATSEAGDLYGYTF.

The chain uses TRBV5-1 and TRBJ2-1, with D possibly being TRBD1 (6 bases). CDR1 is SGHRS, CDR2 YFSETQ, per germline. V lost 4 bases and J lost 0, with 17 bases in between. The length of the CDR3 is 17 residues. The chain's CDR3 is CASSKQGPLTSYNEQFF. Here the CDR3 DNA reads TGCGCCAGCAGCAAGCAGGGGCCACTGACCTCCTACAATGAGCAGTTCTTC.

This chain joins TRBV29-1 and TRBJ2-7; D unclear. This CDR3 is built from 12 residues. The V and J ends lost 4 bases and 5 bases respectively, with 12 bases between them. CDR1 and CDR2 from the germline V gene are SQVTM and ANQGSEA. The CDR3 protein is CSVVVGTDEQYF. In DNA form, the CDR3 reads TGCAGCGTTGTTGTCGGTACCGACGAGCAGTACTTC.

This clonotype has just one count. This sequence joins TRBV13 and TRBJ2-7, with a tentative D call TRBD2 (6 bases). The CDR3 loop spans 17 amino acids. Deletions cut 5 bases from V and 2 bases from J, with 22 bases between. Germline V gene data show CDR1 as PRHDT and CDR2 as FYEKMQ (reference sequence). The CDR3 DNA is TGTGCCAGCAGCCCCCCGGGGGTGGGCGGACGCCCCTACGAGCAGTACTTC. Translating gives CASSPPGVGGRPYEQYF.

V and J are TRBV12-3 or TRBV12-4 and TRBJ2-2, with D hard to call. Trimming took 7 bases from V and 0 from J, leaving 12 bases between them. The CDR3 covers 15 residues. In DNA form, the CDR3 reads TGTGCCAGCACCCCCAGAGGACCGAACACCGGGGAGCTGTTTTTT. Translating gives CASTPRGPNTGELFF.

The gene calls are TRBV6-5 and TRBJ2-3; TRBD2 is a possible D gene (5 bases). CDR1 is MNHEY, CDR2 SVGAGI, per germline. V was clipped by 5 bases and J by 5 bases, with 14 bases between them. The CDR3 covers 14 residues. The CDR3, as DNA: TGTGCCAGCAGTACCCAGTCGCGGGTAGATACGCAGTATTTT. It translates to CASSTQSRVDTQYF.

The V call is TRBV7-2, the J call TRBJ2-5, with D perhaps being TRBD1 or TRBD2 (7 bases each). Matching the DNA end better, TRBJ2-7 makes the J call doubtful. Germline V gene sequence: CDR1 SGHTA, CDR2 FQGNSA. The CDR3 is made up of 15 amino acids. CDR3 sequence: CASSLAGGTAYEQYF. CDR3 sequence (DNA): TGTGCCAGCAGCTTAGCGGGAGGGACAGCCTACGAGCAGTACTTC.

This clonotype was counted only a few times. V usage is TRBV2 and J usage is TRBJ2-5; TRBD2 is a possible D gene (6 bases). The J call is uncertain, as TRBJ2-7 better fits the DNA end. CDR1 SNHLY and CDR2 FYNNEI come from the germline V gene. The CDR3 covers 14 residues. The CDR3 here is CASSEGRGRFEQYF. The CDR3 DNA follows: TGTGCCAGCAGTGAAGGGAGGGGAAGGTTCGAGCAGTACTTC.

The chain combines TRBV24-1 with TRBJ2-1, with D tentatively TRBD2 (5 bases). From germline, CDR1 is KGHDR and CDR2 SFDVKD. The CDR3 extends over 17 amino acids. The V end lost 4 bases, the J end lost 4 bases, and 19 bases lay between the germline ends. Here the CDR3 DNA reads TGTGCCACCAGTGACCCGAACCCCAGAAGAGGGTACAATGAGCAGTTCTTC. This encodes CATSDPNPRRGYNEQFF.

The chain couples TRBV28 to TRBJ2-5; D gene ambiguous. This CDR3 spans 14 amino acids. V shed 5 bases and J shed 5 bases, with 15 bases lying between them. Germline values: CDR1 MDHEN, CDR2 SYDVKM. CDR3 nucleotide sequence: TGTGCCAGCAGTGGCAGTGAGACCGTGGAGACCCAGTACTTC. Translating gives CASSGSETVETQYF.

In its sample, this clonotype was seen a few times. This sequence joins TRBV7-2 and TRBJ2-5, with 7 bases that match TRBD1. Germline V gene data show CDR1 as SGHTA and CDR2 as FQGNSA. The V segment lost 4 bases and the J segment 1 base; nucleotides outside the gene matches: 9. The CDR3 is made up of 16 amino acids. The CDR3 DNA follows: TGTGCCAGCAGCTCGGATTTGAACAGGGGCCAAGAGACCCAGTACTTC. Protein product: CASSSDLNRGQETQYF.

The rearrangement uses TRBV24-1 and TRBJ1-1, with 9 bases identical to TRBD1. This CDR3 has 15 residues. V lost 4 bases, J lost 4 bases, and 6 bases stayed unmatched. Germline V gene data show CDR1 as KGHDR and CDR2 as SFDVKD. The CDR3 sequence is CATSDPRQGVTEAFF. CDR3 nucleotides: TGTGCCACCAGTGACCCAAGACAGGGGGTCACTGAAGCTTTCTTT.

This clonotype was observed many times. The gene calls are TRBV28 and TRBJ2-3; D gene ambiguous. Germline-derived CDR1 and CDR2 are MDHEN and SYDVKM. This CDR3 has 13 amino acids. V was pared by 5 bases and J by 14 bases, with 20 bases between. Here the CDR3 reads CASSGVGLRYAYF. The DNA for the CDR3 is TGTGCCAGCAGTGGGGTGGGTCTGAGATACGCGTATTTT.

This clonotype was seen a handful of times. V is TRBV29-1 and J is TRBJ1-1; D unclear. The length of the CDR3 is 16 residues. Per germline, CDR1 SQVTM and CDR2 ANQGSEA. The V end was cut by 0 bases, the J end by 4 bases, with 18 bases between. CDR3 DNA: TGCAGCGTTGAAGATCAAAAAGTAGGGATCGCCACTGAAGCTTTCTTT. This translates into CSVEDQKVGIATEAFF.

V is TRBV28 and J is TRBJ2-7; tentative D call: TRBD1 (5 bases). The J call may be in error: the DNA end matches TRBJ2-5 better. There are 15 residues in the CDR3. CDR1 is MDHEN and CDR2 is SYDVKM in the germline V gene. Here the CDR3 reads CASSLGRAARETQYF. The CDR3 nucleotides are TGTGCCAGCAGTTTGGGCAGGGCAGCGAGGGAGACCCAGTACTTC.

The CDR3 loop reads CASSEDTFSYEQYF. CDR3 DNA: TGTGCCAGCAGCGAGGACACATTCTCCTACGAGCAGTACTTC. The gene calls are TRBV27 and TRBJ2-7; possible D gene TRBD1, 5 bases. CDR1 and CDR2 from the germline V gene are MNHEY and SMNVEV (reference sequence). This CDR3 has 14 residues. V shed 6 bases and J shed 0 bases, with 12 bases lying between them.